The 21 T cell receptor beta chains given below trace back to one sample, sequenced in a study of control samples from healthy donors and cancer patients. Sequencing used immunoSEQ multiplex PCR; TCRdb keeps in-frame clones, though not all of them. The data show 85,000 to 90,000 clones, roughly nine tenths seen once. Sequenced: PBMCs. The receptor source for this set is a woman in her fifties or sixties with colorectal cancer.

V is TRBV4-2 and J is TRBJ2-2; TRBD2 matches 9 bases. Germline trimming cut 0 bases from V and 5 bases from J; bases unmatched to any gene: 7. The length of the CDR3 is 17 residues. Per the germline V gene, CDR1 is LGHNA and CDR2 is YNFKEQ. CDR3 coding DNA: TGTGCCAGCAGCCAAGATACCTTAGCGGGGGTGACCGGGGAGCTGTTTTTT. This codes for CASSQDTLAGVTGELFF.

V usage is TRBV24-1 and J usage is TRBJ1-6; D ambiguous. The CDR3 sequence is 18 residues long. Germline V gene data show CDR1 as KGHDR and CDR2 as SFDVKD. The germline V and J ends were trimmed by 0 bases and 9 bases, with 20 bases remaining between them. For the CDR3, the DNA is TGTGCCACCAGTGATTTGCCATTCAGAGGCCCTATAGGTTCACCCCTCCACTTT. Translated, it gives CATSDLPFRGPIGSPLHF.

The chain has TRBV7-2 and TRBJ2-5; D unclear. Per the germline V gene, CDR1 is SGHTA and CDR2 is FQGNSA. V shed 4 bases and J shed 5 bases, with 11 bases lying between them. This CDR3 is 13 amino acids long. In DNA, the CDR3 is TGTGCCAGCAGCTATCCGAAGGGCGAGACCCAGTACTTC. Its translation is CASSYPKGETQYF.

The genes are TRBV7-9 and TRBJ2-5; TRBD1 agrees at 9 bases. J was trimmed by 5 bases and V by 6 bases; bases with no gene match: 7. Looked up from germline, CDR1 is SEHNR and CDR2 is FQNEAQ (reference sequence). The CDR3 has 14 amino acids. The CDR3 spells CASRETGGMETQYF. The CDR3 DNA reads as TGTGCCAGCAGGGAGACAGGGGGAATGGAGACCCAGTACTTC.

The rearrangement uses TRBV11-3 and TRBJ2-5; the D gene is possibly TRBD1 (6 bases). Per germline, CDR1 SGHNT and CDR2 YENEEA. With 5 bases removed from V and 5 bases from J, the gap between germline ends came to 15 bases. The CDR3 totals 14 residues. The CDR3 region has the DNA TGTGCCAGCAGCAAATCAGGGGAGATGGAGACCCAGTACTTC. The encoded protein is CASSKSGEMETQYF. The full variable domain, with the rest looked up from reference TRBV11-3 and TRBJ2-5, is EAGVVQSPRYKIIEKKQPVAFWCNPISGHNTLYWYLQNLGQGPELLIRYENEEAVDDSQLPKDRFSAERLKGVDSTLKIQPAELGDSAVYLCASSKSGEMETQYFGPGTRLLVL.

CDR3 in amino acids: CASSSLTANYGYTF. DNA of the CDR3: TGTGCCAGCAGTTCCCTTACAGCTAACTATGGCTACACCTTC. The V call is TRBV6-5, the J call TRBJ1-2, with D unresolved. V shed 4 bases and J shed 0 bases, with 9 bases lying between them. From germline, CDR1 is MNHEY and CDR2 SVGAGI. This CDR3 region has 14 residues.

This chain joins TRBV18 and TRBJ1-1; possibly TRBD1 for D (5 bases). This CDR3 has 13 amino acids. Trimming pared 4 bases from V and 8 bases from J, leaving 14 bases between. CDR1 is KGHSH, CDR2 LQKENI, per germline. The CDR3 reads CASSRTAEGEAFF. Written as DNA, the CDR3 is TGTGCCAGCTCACGAACAGCTGAGGGGGAAGCTTTCTTT.

The chain is built from TRBV10-1 and TRBJ2-7; maybe TRBD2 (5 bases). CDR1 and CDR2 from the germline V gene are WNHNN and SYGVQD (reference sequence). V was cut by 6 bases and J by 1 base, with 10 bases left in between. There are 13 residues in the CDR3. CDR3 nucleotide sequence: TGCGCCAGCAGACGGGGAAGGTCCTACGAGCAGTACGTC. Protein product: CASRRGRSYEQYV.

The gene calls are TRBV18 and TRBJ1-4; D call uncertain. The CDR3 extends over 14 amino acids. V lost 3 bases and J lost 7, with 12 bases in between. Germline CDR1 and CDR2: KGHSH and LQKENI. CDR3 protein: CASSPPALGEKLFF. Written as DNA, the CDR3 is TGTGCCAGCTCACCTCCCGCCCTGGGTGAAAAACTGTTTTTT.

The chain recombines TRBV5-1 with TRBJ1-2; no clear D gene. Germline values: CDR1 SGHRS, CDR2 YFSETQ. CDR3 length: 14 residues. Trimming pared 4 bases from V and 5 bases from J, leaving 15 bases between. In nucleotides, the CDR3 is TGCGCCAGCAGCCCCCTGACATTGACGTATGGCTACACCTTC. It is translated as CASSPLTLTYGYTF. Variable domain in full (rest from reference TRBV5-1 and TRBJ1-2): KAGVTQTPRYLIKTRGQQVTLSCSPISGHRSVSWYQQTPGQGLQFLFEYFSETQRNKGNFPGRFSGRQFSNSRSEMNVSTLELGDSALYLCASSPLTLTYGYTFGSGTRLTVV.

The chain joins TRBV18 to TRBJ1-1; weak D call: TRBD1 (5 bases). The CDR3 length is 14 residues. CDR1 and CDR2 from the germline V gene are KGHSH and LQKENI. V was trimmed by 1 base and J by 5 bases, leaving 11 bases between them. This CDR3 reads CASSPRGEGTEAFF. The CDR3 DNA follows: TGTGCCAGCTCACCACGGGGTGAGGGGACTGAAGCTTTCTTT.

The chain links TRBV7-9 to TRBJ2-3; 12 positions agree with TRBD2. The ends lost 5 bases at V and 4 bases at J; junction bases unmatched: 4. The CDR3 is 15 amino acids. CDR1 SEHNR and CDR2 FQNEAQ come from the germline V gene (reference sequence). The CDR3 nucleotides are TGTGCCAGCAGCCAAGGACTAGCGGGGCCAGATACGCAGTATTTT. It yields the protein CASSQGLAGPDTQYF.

The chain employs TRBV2 and TRBJ2-4; D is uncertain. V dropped 2 bases and J dropped 3 bases, with 8 bases sitting between them. Germline loops: CDR1 SNHLY, CDR2 FYNNEI. This CDR3 has 14 amino acids. CDR3 bases: TGTGCCAGCAGTGAATCGGCCAGCAAAAACATTCAGTACTTC. It translates to CASSESASKNIQYF.

The chain employs TRBV6-2 or TRBV6-3 and TRBJ1-1; 9 positions match TRBD1. Germline CDR1 MNHEY, CDR2 SVGEGT. The J segment lost 2 bases and the V segment lost 5 bases, leaving 3 bases of the junction unmatched. This CDR3 region has 14 residues. The CDR3 loop is CASSKTGGNTEAFF. DNA of the CDR3: TGTGCCAGCAGTAAGACAGGGGGAAACACTGAAGCTTTCTTT.

The J gene is TRBJ2-5, the V gene TRBV6-6; D is uncertain. CDR3 length equals 12 residues. Germline V gene sequence: CDR1 MNHNY, CDR2 SVGAGI (reference sequence). V lost 5 bases and J 3 bases, leaving 7 bases between the germline ends. CDR3 nucleotides: TGTGCCAGCAGTCCGGCAGAAGAGACCCAGTACTTC. Its protein is CASSPAEETQYF.

The chain is built from TRBV10-3 and TRBJ1-6; no reliable D call. V was pared by 6 bases and J by 7 bases, with 13 bases between. The CDR3 sequence is 14 residues long. Germline V gene lookup returns CDR1 ENHRY and CDR2 SYGVKD. In DNA form, the CDR3 reads TGTGCCATCAGGAATGGACTGGAAAATTCACCCCTCCACTTT. Translation: CAIRNGLENSPLHF.

This sequence joins TRBV6-1 and TRBJ2-3; weak D call: TRBD2 (5 bases). The CDR3 has 16 amino acids. V gave up 4 bases and J gave up 2 bases, with 16 bases separating them. The germline V gene encodes CDR1 MNHNS and CDR2 SASEGT. CDR3 nucleotides: TGTGCCAGCAGTGCCAGCCGGAGCGGAATCACAGATACGCAGTATTTT. Residues: CASSASRSGITDTQYF.

The chain's CDR3 is CASTPQGLGYEQYV. DNA for the CDR3: TGTGCCAGCACCCCCCAGGGGTTAGGGTACGAGCAGTACGTC. The chain employs TRBV2 and TRBJ2-7; D might be TRBD1 (6 bases). This CDR3 has 14 amino acids. V lost 7 bases to trimming and J lost 4 bases, with 17 bases between them. Germline V CDR1 and CDR2: SNHLY, FYNNEI.

The V and J genes are TRBV27 and TRBJ2-3, with TRBD2 matching over 9 bases. Unmatched junction bases numbered 11, after V lost 8 bases and J lost 8 bases. The CDR3 contains 14 residues. CDR1 MNHEY and CDR2 SMNVEV come from the germline V gene (reference sequence). The CDR3 protein is CASSSRGGAGTQYF. The CDR3 region has the DNA TGTGCCAGCTCGTCCCGCGGGGGGGCGGGTACGCAGTATTTT.

CDR3 bases: TGTGCCACCAGTGATCATACAGGGACTGAAGCTTTCTTT. It is translated as CATSDHTGTEAFF. This chain joins TRBV24-1 and TRBJ1-1, with D possibly matching TRBD1 (6 bases). CDR3 length: 13 residues. Trimming removed 3 bases from V and 5 bases from J, with 9 bases in between. CDR1 is KGHDR, CDR2 SFDVKD, per germline.

The chain joins TRBV6-2 or TRBV6-3 to TRBJ1-4, with D hard to call. V was shortened by 2 bases and J by 14 bases, with 18 bases between the two germline ends. This CDR3 region has 14 residues. Germline loops: CDR1 MNHEY, CDR2 SVGEGT. The CDR3 here is CASSYGVFGLKLFF. The DNA for the CDR3 is TGTGCCAGCAGTTACGGTGTGTTCGGACTGAAGCTGTTTTTT.